The clone carrying this T cell receptor (beta chain) was seen a handful of times. The data derive from a study of pediatric ulcerative colitis. Profiled with immunoSEQ multiplex PCR; TCRdb holds only in-frame clones, not every one. Among approximately 32,000 clones listed, approximately 82% were seen once. The germline V and J ends were trimmed by 2 bases and 0 bases, with 7 bases remaining between them. Germline V gene data show CDR1 as SGHTA and CDR2 as FQGTGA. The CDR3 extends over 15 amino acids. The specimen was blood. The clonotype was recovered from a boy younger than 18 with severe ulcerative colitis. This sequence joins TRBV7-3 and TRBJ2-2; D is ambiguous. In DNA, the CDR3 is TGTGCCAGCAGCTTAGGCCTAGCGAACACCGGGGAGCTGTTTTTT. Translating gives CASSLGLANTGELFF.